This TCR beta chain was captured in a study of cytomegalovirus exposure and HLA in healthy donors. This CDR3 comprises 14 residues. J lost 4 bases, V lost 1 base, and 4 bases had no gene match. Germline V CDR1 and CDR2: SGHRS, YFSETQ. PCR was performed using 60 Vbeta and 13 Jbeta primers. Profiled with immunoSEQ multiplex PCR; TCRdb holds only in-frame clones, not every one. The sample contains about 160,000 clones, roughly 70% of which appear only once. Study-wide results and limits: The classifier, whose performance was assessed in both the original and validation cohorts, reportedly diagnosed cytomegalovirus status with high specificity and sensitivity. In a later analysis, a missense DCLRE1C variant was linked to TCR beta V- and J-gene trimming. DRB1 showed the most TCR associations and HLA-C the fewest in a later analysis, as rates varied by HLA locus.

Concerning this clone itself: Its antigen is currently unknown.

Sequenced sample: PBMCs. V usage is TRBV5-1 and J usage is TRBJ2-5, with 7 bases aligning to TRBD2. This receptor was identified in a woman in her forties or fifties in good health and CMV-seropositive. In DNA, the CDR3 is TGCGCCAGCAGCTTGTCGGGGGGAGGAGAGACCCAGTACTTC. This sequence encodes CASSLSGGGETQYF.